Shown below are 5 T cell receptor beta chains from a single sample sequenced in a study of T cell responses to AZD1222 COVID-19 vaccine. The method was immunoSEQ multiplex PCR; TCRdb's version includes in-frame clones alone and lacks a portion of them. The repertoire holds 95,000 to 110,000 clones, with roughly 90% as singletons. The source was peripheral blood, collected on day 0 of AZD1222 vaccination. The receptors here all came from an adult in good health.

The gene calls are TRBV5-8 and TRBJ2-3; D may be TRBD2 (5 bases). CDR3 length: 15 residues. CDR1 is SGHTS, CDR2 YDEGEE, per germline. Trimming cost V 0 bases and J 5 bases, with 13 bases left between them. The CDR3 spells CASSLGASSGDTQYF. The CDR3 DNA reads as TGTGCCAGCAGCTTGGGCGCTAGCAGTGGAGATACGCAGTATTTT. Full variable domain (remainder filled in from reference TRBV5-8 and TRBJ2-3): EAGVTQSPTHLIKTRGQQATLRCSPISGHTSVYWYQQALGLGLQFLLWYDEGEERNRGNFPPRFSGRQFPNYSSELNVNALELEDSALYLCASSLGASSGDTQYFGPGTRLTVL.

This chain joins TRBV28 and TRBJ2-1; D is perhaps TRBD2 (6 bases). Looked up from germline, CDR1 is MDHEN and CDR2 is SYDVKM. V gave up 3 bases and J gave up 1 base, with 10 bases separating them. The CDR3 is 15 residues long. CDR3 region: CASSFGGTSYNEQFF. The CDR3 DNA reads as TGTGCCAGCAGTTTCGGAGGGACGTCCTACAATGAGCAGTTCTTC.

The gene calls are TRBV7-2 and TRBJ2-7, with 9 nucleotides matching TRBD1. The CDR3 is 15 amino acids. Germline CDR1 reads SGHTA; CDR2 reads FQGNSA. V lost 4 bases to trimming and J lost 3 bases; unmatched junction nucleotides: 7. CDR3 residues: CASSSGTGPYYEQYF. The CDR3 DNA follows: TGTGCCAGCAGCTCCGGGACAGGGCCTTACTACGAGCAGTACTTC.

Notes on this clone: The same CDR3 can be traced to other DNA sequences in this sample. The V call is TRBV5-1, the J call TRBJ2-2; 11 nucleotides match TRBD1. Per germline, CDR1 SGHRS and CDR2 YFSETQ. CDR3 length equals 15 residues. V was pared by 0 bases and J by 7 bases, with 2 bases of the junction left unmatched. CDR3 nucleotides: TGCGCCAGCAGCTTGGGGACAGGGGGCATCGGGGAGCTGTTTTTT. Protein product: CASSLGTGGIGELFF.

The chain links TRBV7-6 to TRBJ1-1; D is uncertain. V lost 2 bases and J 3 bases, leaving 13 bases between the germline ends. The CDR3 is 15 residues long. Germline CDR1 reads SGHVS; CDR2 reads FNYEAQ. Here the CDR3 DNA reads TGTGCCAGCAGCTTATACCGAGAGCAGGACACTGAAGCTTTCTTT. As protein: CASSLYREQDTEAFF.